These 6 T cell receptor beta chains came from one sample sequenced in a study of T cell responses to AZD1222 COVID-19 vaccine. Profiled with immunoSEQ multiplex PCR; TCRdb holds only in-frame clones, not every one. The sample has approximately 300,000 clones, approximately 94% seen once. Sample: peripheral blood, taken 28 days after the second AZD1222 dose. The receptors derive from an adult who received the AZD1222 COVID-19 vaccine.

The chain links TRBV2 to TRBJ1-2; perhaps TRBD1 as D (6 bases). The V and J ends lost 2 bases and 0 bases respectively, with 10 bases between them. Germline-derived CDR1 and CDR2 are SNHLY and FYNNEI. This CDR3 region has 15 residues. The CDR3 here is CASSERGWPNYGYTF. The CDR3 region has the DNA TGTGCCAGCAGTGAAAGGGGGTGGCCTAACTATGGCTACACCTTC.

This clone showed up just once. V usage is TRBV2 and J usage is TRBJ2-5, with TRBD2 as a possible D gene (5 bases). The CDR3 runs to 12 residues. V was cut by 2 bases and J by 14 bases, with 15 bases left in between. Germline V gives CDR1 SNHLY, CDR2 FYNNEI. The DNA for the CDR3 is TGTGCCAGCAGTGAACTAGCACCAAATCACTACTTC. Protein sequence: CASSELAPNHYF.

This clone has just one count. This chain uses TRBV25-1 with TRBJ1-1; D unclear. CDR1 MGHDK and CDR2 SYGVNS come from the germline V gene. Trimming stripped 4 bases from V and 11 bases from J, with 11 bases between. The CDR3 has 11 amino acids. CDR3 region: CASSVVGNAFF. The DNA for the CDR3 is TGTGCCAGCAGTGTCGTAGGGAACGCTTTCTTT.

The count of this clone is one. V gene TRBV3-1 (or the pseudogene TRBV3-2) combines with J gene TRBJ1-4; a weak D match, TRBD1 (5 bases). CDR1 LGHDT and CDR2 YNNKEL come from the germline V gene (reference sequence). V was shortened by 1 base and J by 5 bases, with 14 bases between the two germline ends. CDR3 length: 16 residues. CDR3 coding DNA: TGTGCCAGCAGCCAAGTCTCGTGGGGGGGAAATGAAAAACTGTTTTTT. This sequence encodes CASSQVSWGGNEKLFF.

The chain combines TRBV20-1 with TRBJ1-2; no firm D call. The CDR3 runs to 11 residues. Trimming pared 3 bases from V and 8 bases from J, leaving 10 bases between. Germline V lookup: CDR1 DFQATT, CDR2 SNEGSKA (reference sequence). CDR3 region: CSARKGNGYTF. The CDR3 nucleotides read TGCAGTGCTAGGAAAGGAAACGGCTACACCTTC.

The chain uses TRBV9 and TRBJ2-5; unclear D gene. Trimming took off 0 bases at V and 6 bases at J, with 15 bases between the two ends. The length of the CDR3 is 15 residues. Germline V gene data show CDR1 as SGDLS and CDR2 as YYNGEE. The CDR3, as DNA: TGTGCCAGCAGCGTAGGGTCTTCTTTCATGCAGACCCAGTACTTC. Its protein is CASSVGSSFMQTQYF.